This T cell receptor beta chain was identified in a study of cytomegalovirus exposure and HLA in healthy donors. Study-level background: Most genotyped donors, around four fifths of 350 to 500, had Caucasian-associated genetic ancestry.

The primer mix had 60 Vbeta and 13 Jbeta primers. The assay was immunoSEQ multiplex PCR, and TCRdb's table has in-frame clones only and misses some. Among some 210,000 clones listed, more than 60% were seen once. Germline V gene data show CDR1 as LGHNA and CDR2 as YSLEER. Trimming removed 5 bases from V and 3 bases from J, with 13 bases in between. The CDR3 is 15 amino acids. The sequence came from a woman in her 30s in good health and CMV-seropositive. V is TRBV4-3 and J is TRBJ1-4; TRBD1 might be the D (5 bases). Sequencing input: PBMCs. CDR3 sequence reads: CASSSSGQANEKLFF. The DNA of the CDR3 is TGCGCCAGCAGCTCCAGTGGACAAGCTAATGAAAAACTGTTTTTT.